Listed below are T cell receptor beta chains from one sample, sequenced in a study of blood T cells in healthy people across ages. TCRdb processed the 5' RACE reads anew with MiXCR; each CDR3 protein has one entry. Found here are about 800,000 distinct CDR3 sequences, around 25% of them singletons; the top ten hold roughly 3.8%. The same sample was also studied in work on T cells of mothers and their children.

Sequenced sample: blood. These receptors all come from a boy aged 5-17 years in good health. CDR3s include the opening cysteine and the closing phenylalanine or tryptophan. D genes are given only for firm matches. The size of a clone is reported for some rows only, either as once, few or many, or as a class for expanded clones.

v_call	j_call	clone_size	d_call	cdr3_aa	cdr3_nt
TRBV28	TRBJ1-5	NA	TRBD1	CGHSGAGGSQPQHF	TGTGGCCACTCGGGGGCAGGGGGATCCCAGCCCCAGCATTTT
TRBV24-1	TRBJ2-1	few	TRBD2	CATSDSSGSSYNEQFF	TGTGCCACCAGTGATTCTAGCGGGAGCTCCTACAATGAGCAGTTCTTC
TRBV4-3	TRBJ1-4	few	NA	CASSQEVDPRAKLFF	TGCGCCAGCAGCCAAGAGGTGGACCCGAGGGCTAAACTGTTTTTT
TRBV12-3/TRBV12-4	TRBJ2-1	NA	NA	CASSLGGTGTSYNEQFF	TGTGCCAGCAGTTTAGGGGGGACGGGAACCTCCTACAATGAGCAGTTCTTC
TRBV28	TRBJ2-5	NA	TRBD1	CASSPLGQGEETQYF	TGTGCCAGCAGCCCCTTGGGACAGGGAGAAGAGACCCAGTACTTC
TRBV7-2	TRBJ2-7	NA	NA	CASSLEPGQYYEQYF	TGTGCCAGCAGCTTAGAGCCAGGGCAGTACTACGAGCAGTACTTC
TRBV2	TRBJ1-5	NA	TRBD1	CASTQGGGHTQHF	TGTGCCAGCACCCAAGGGGGCGGACACACCCAGCATTTT
TRBV29-1	TRBJ1-5	NA	TRBD1	CSVQEQGHQPQHF	TGCAGCGTTCAAGAACAGGGGCATCAGCCCCAGCATTTT
TRBV20-1	TRBJ1-6	NA	NA	CSGLKGQLGASPLHF	TGCAGTGGTTTAAAGGGACAATTAGGCGCTTCACCCCTCCACTTT
TRBV20-1	TRBJ2-7	few	TRBD2	CSAPSPSGTPSYAGQYF	TGCAGTGCCCCCTCCCCTAGCGGGACCCCGAGCTACGCTGGGCAGTACTTC
TRBV4-1	TRBJ2-6	NA	NA	CASSQGEAGSGANVLTF	TGCGCCAGCAGCCAAGGCGAGGCGGGCTCTGGGGCCAACGTCCTGACTTTC
TRBV18	TRBJ1-2	few	NA	CASSPGADRSDGYTF	TGTGCCAGCTCACCAGGTGCGGACAGATCCGATGGCTACACCTTC
TRBV29-1	TRBJ2-5	few	TRBD1	CSVGDRVETQYF	TGCAGCGTTGGGGACAGGGTCGAGACCCAGTACTTC
TRBV10-3	TRBJ2-7	NA	NA	CAISEGGTDNEQYF	TGTGCCATCAGTGAAGGAGGGACAGACAACGAGCAGTACTTC
TRBV25-1	TRBJ2-2	NA	NA	CASTGQTGELFF	TGTGCCAGCACAGGACAGACCGGGGAGCTGTTTTTT
TRBV7-9	TRBJ2-1	many	TRBD1	CASSLGQNEQFF	TGTGCCAGCAGCTTGGGACAGAATGAGCAGTTCTTC
TRBV7-2	TRBJ2-7	NA	NA	CASSLAHTNYEQYF	TGTGCCAGCAGCTTAGCGCACACCAACTACGAGCAGTACTTC
TRBV28	TRBJ1-4	NA	TRBD1	CASHRGLNEKLFF	TGTGCCTCTCACAGGGGACTTAATGAAAAACTGTTTTTT
TRBV14	TRBJ1-2	NA	TRBD1	CASSQAQGANNYGYTF	TGTGCCAGCAGCCAAGCACAGGGGGCGAATAACTATGGCTACACCTTC
TRBV28	TRBJ2-4	few	NA	CASSDPGLAKNIQYF	TGTGCCAGCAGTGACCCAGGGTTAGCCAAAAACATTCAGTACTTC
TRBV28	TRBJ2-7	NA	TRBD2	CASRKGLAGVFEQYF	TGTGCCAGCAGGAAGGGACTAGCGGGAGTGTTCGAGCAGTACTTC
TRBV12-3/TRBV12-4	TRBJ1-2	few	TRBD1	CASSLQGARNYGYTF	TGTGCCAGCAGTCTCCAGGGGGCGAGGAACTATGGCTACACCTTC
TRBV18	TRBJ2-7	NA	NA	CASSPRAGATYEQYF	TGTGCCAGCTCACCACGGGCAGGGGCAACCTACGAGCAGTACTTC
TRBV5-6	TRBJ2-5	few	NA	CASSLINLAKGETQYF	TGTGCCAGCAGCTTGATTAACTTGGCGAAGGGAGAGACCCAGTACTTC
TRBV7-2	TRBJ2-7	many	NA	CASSAGRTYEQYF	TGTGCCAGCAGTGCAGGGAGGACCTACGAGCAGTACTTC
TRBV6-2/TRBV6-3	TRBJ1-1	few	NA	CASSSALMNTEAFF	TGTGCCAGCAGTTCGGCCCTTATGAACACTGAAGCTTTCTTT
TRBV6-6	TRBJ2-3	few	NA	CASRLNAGQYF	TGTGCCAGCAGGCTGAACGCGGGGCAGTATTTT